This is a list of T cell receptor beta chains from one sample in a study of tumor-infiltrating lymphocytes in glioblastoma multiforme. TCRdb reanalysed the multiplex PCR reads using MiXCR and keeps one entry per CDR3 protein. The sample includes about 15,000 distinct CDR3 sequences, over 65% of them seen just once. Sequenced: brain tumor tissue. These TCRs come from a male donor with glioblastoma. CDR3s include the opening cysteine and the closing phenylalanine or tryptophan. A D gene is named only where the DNA matches it firmly. The size of a clone is reported for some rows only, either as once, few or many, or as a class for expanded clones.

>TRBJ1-1|medium-sized|-|TRBV5-4|15
TGTGCCAGCAGCTTGGATCCCGGGTTGAACACTGAAGCTTTCTTT
CASSLDPGLNTEAFF
>TRBJ1-5|-|-|TRBV11-2|14
TGTGCCAGTAGTATGGAGGGGGGGACCCAGCCCCAGCATTTT
CASSMEGGTQPQHF
>TRBJ2-1|-|-|TRBV11-3|13
TGTGTTAGCAGCTGGAGGGGGGAGGGTGAGCTGTTCTTC
CVSSWRGEGELFF
>TRBJ1-5|-|-|TRBV6-5|14
TGTGCCAGCAGTCAGGGGTGGGGCAATCAGCCCCAGCATTTT
CASSQGWGNQPQHF
>TRBJ2-5|-|-|TRBV29-1|14
TGCAGCGTTGTACTCATGACCGATCAAGAGACCCAGTACTTC
CSVVLMTDQETQYF
>TRBJ2-7|many|-|TRBV5-5|15
TGTGCCAGCAGCTTGGGTATCAGGGCAGGCTACGAGCAGTACTTC
CASSLGIRAGYEQYF
>TRBJ2-2|-|-|TRBV29-1|12
TGCAGCGTTGAAGGCGGGACCGGGGAGCTGTTTTTT
CSVEGGTGELFF
>TRBJ2-7|-|TRBD2|TRBV11-1|14
TGTGCCAGCAGCGAACCGGGACTAGGTGGCGAGCAGTACTTC
CASSEPGLGGEQYF
>TRBJ1-2|-|-|TRBV11-2|15
TGTGCCAGCGGCTCGGGGACAAGGGTGGGCTATGACTACACCTTC
CASGSGTRVGYDYTF
>TRBJ2-7|many|-|TRBV11-2|14
TGTGCCAGCAGCTTAGGCTCTAGCGTCTACGAGCAGTACTTC
CASSLGSSVYEQYF
>TRBJ1-3|few|TRBD1|TRBV6-2/TRBV6-3|14
TGTGCCAGCAGTCGGACAGGGCCTGGAAACACCATATATTTT
CASSRTGPGNTIYF
>TRBJ2-7|-|TRBD1|TRBV10-2|14
TGCGCCAGCAGCCCCTGGACAGGGCGATACATGCAGTACTTC
CASSPWTGRYMQYF
>TRBJ2-7|once|TRBD2|TRBV20-1|14
TGCAATGCTAGGGCATTAGCGGGAGTTGACGAGCAGTACTTC
CNARALAGVDEQYF
>TRBJ1-2|-|TRBD1|TRBV6-5|15
TGTGCCAGCGTCGGGGGGGGACAGGGAAGCTATGGCTACACCTTC
CASVGGGQGSYGYTF
>TRBJ2-7|once|-|TRBV28|13
TGTGCCAGCAGCGAGGGGGGACCCCACGAGCGGTACTTC
CASSEGGPHERYF